This passage covers 15 T cell receptor beta chains from one sample sequenced in a study of human T cells and chemical hapten exposure. Someone pulled total RNA out of unfractionated whole blood. TCRdb fed the 5' RACE reads into MiXCR, producing one record per CDR3 protein. The sample shows fewer than 150,000 distinct CDR3 sequences, 19% of them seen only once. The origin of the receptors is a human donor in good health.

This clonotype was recorded a few times. This chain joins TRBV10-2 and TRBJ2-1; TRBD2 matches 14 bases. This CDR3 contains 18 residues. V trimming: 10 bases; J trimming: 4 bases; junction bases outside the gene matches: 15. Germline assignment: CDR1 WSHSY and CDR2 SAAADI. CDR3: CAIRLAGGPQTDYNEQFF. The CDR3 DNA reads TGCGCCATCCGACTAGCGGGAGGGCCCCAAACTGATTACAATGAGCAGTTCTTC.

This clonotype was recorded a few times. The chain is built from TRBV7-9 and TRBJ2-1; the match to TRBD2 covers 15 bases. From germline, CDR1 is SEHNR and CDR2 FQNEAQ (reference sequence). This CDR3 spans 19 amino acids. With V trimmed by 5 bases and J by 7 bases, 15 bases remained unmatched. In DNA form, the CDR3 reads TGTGCCAGCAGCCTCCTTACCGGGACTAGCGGGAGGAGGACGAATGAGCAGTTCTTC. As protein: CASSLLTGTSGRRTNEQFF.

This clonotype appeared a few times. The V call is TRBV20-1, the J call TRBJ2-3; 8 nucleotides line up with TRBD1. The germline gives CDR1 DFQATT, CDR2 SNEGSKA (reference sequence). V trimming: 5 bases; J trimming: 3 bases; junction bases outside the gene matches: 7. This CDR3 is built from 14 residues. CDR3 nucleotides: TGCAGTGCTCGCCCCGGACAGGGAACAGATACGCAGTATTTT. Its translation: CSARPGQGTDTQYF.

The chain employs TRBV5-1 and TRBJ2-5, with D tentatively TRBD1 (5 bases). Looked up from germline, CDR1 is SGHRS and CDR2 is YFSETQ. V was trimmed by 4 bases and J by 1 base, leaving 11 bases between them. There are 14 residues in the CDR3. CDR3 residues: CASSPPGPQETQYF. CDR3 nucleotides: TGCGCCAGCAGCCCACCAGGGCCCCAAGAGACCCAGTACTTC. The full variable domain, its missing parts supplied by reference TRBV5-1 and TRBJ2-5, is KAGVTQTPRYLIKTRGQQVTLSCSPISGHRSVSWYQQTPGQGLQFLFEYFSETQRNKGNFPGRFSGRQFSNSRSEMNVSTLELGDSALYLCASSPPGPQETQYFGPGTRLLVL.

The V call is TRBV5-1, the J call TRBJ2-5, with 11 bases fitting TRBD2. Looked up from germline, CDR1 is SGHRS and CDR2 is YFSETQ. The CDR3 extends over 16 amino acids. V was clipped by 4 bases and J by 1 base; unmatched bases: 6. In nucleotides, the CDR3 is TGCGCCAGCAGCCCCGGGACTAGCGGAGGCCAAGAGACCCAGTACTTC. Translating gives CASSPGTSGGQETQYF.

The rearrangement uses TRBV7-3 and TRBJ2-1; 8 bases agree with TRBD1. This CDR3 is built from 13 residues. CDR1 and CDR2 (germline): SGHTA, FQGTGA. V was pared by 7 bases and J by 14 bases, with 13 bases of the junction left unmatched. CDR3 region: CASTLSDRGEKFF. CDR3 nucleotide sequence: TGTGCCAGCACTCTATCCGACAGGGGTGAAAAGTTCTTC. The full variable domain, completed using reference TRBV7-3 and TRBJ2-1, is GAGVSQTPSNKVTEKGKYVELRCDPISGHTALYWYRQSLGQGPEFLIYFQGTGAADDSGLPNDRFFAVRPEGSVSTLKIQRTERGDSAVYLCASTLSDRGEKFFGPGTRLTVL.

This chain uses TRBV4-2 with TRBJ2-7; TRBD2 matches 12 bases. The J segment lost 2 bases and the V segment lost 1 base, leaving 0 bases of the junction unmatched. Per the germline V gene, CDR1 is LGHNA and CDR2 is YNFKEQ. This CDR3 contains 15 residues. As DNA, the CDR3 is TGTGCCAGCAGCCAAGGGACTAGCGGGGCCTACGAGCAGTACTTC. It is translated as CASSQGTSGAYEQYF.

The table lists this clonotype with a few counts. This chain uses TRBV6-5 with TRBJ2-3, with no clear D. Germline-derived CDR1 and CDR2 are MNHEY and SVGAGI. V dropped 1 base and J dropped 6 bases, with 5 bases sitting between them. The CDR3 is made up of 12 amino acids. The CDR3 reads CASSYLGDTQYF. The CDR3 DNA follows: TGTGCCAGCAGTTACTTGGGGGATACGCAGTATTTT.

V and J are TRBV18 and TRBJ1-5; weak D call: TRBD1 (5 bases). Trimming pared 4 bases from V and 0 bases from J, leaving 16 bases between. The germline gives CDR1 KGHSH, CDR2 LQKENI. This CDR3 comprises 17 residues. The CDR3 nucleotides are TGTGCCAGCTCACTCTCCAAGGGGAGCCCTAGCAATCAGCCCCAGCATTTT. Its translation is CASSLSKGSPSNQPQHF.

The chain carries TRBV27 and TRBJ1-1; D is undetermined. V was trimmed by 1 base and J by 4 bases, leaving 10 bases between them. Germline CDR1 and CDR2: MNHEY and SMNVEV (reference sequence). The CDR3 contains 14 residues. CDR3 coding DNA: TGTGCCAGCAGTTTATTCCACGGTGGCACTGAAGCTTTCTTT. Translating it yields CASSLFHGGTEAFF.

This clonotype occurred a few times. This rearrangement joins TRBV28 to TRBJ2-2; 7 positions agree with TRBD2. V was pared by 3 bases and J by 1 base, with 11 bases of the junction left unmatched. CDR1 is MDHEN, CDR2 SYDVKM, per germline. The CDR3 loop spans 18 amino acids. The CDR3 here is CASSLTAPGLLNTGELFF. CDR3 DNA: TGTGCCAGCAGTTTGACAGCCCCGGGACTATTGAACACCGGGGAGCTGTTTTTT.

This clonotype was detected only once. The gene calls are TRBV7-9 and TRBJ1-5, with 8 bases identical to TRBD1. The CDR3 has 13 amino acids. Losses at the gene ends were 6 bases for V and 9 bases for J; bases not matched to a gene: 7. Per germline, CDR1 SEHNR and CDR2 FQNEAQ (reference sequence). The CDR3 loop is CASSPGGAGPQHF. As DNA, the CDR3 is TGTGCCAGCAGTCCAGGGGGCGCGGGGCCCCAGCATTTT.

This chain links TRBV2 with TRBJ1-5, with D maybe TRBD1 (5 bases). The CDR3 is 15 residues long. Per the germline V gene, CDR1 is SNHLY and CDR2 is FYNNEI. The ends were cut back, 5 bases at V and 5 bases at J, with 16 bases in the middle. This CDR3 is CASSFGGWADQPQHF. The CDR3 DNA reads TGTGCCAGCAGTTTCGGGGGGTGGGCGGATCAGCCCCAGCATTTT. Full variable domain (remainder filled in from reference TRBV2 and TRBJ1-5): EPEVTQTPSHQVTQMGQEVILRCVPISNHLYFYWYRQILGQKVEFLVSFYNNEISEKSEIFDDQFSVERPDGSNFTLKIRSTKLEDSAMYFCASSFGGWADQPQHFGDGTRLSIL.

The genes are TRBV12-3 or TRBV12-4 and TRBJ2-1, with D maybe TRBD2 (5 bases). Trimming shortened V by 10 bases and J by 10 bases, and 29 bases separated the two germline ends. The CDR3 runs 16 residues. The DNA of the CDR3 is TGTGCCACCTCTAACTCCCTGGGAGAGATAGTCGGCGAGCAGTTCTTC. Its translation: CATSNSLGEIVGEQFF.

V and J are TRBV28 and TRBJ2-7; 8 nucleotides match TRBD1. Trimming at V came to 3 bases and at J to 6 bases, leaving 10 bases not matched to a gene. The CDR3 has 15 amino acids. Germline loops: CDR1 MDHEN, CDR2 SYDVKM. CDR3 residues: CASSFRQGASGEQYF. In DNA form, the CDR3 reads TGTGCCAGCAGTTTCAGGCAGGGGGCGTCTGGCGAGCAGTACTTC.